A selection of T cell receptor beta chains follows, all from one sample in a study of blood T cells in healthy people across ages. TCRdb ran MiXCR on the 5' RACE reads and lists one entry per CDR3 protein. In the table there are some 900,000 distinct CDR3 sequences, under 35% of which are singletons. Sequenced material: blood. The receptors derive from a woman of 80 years or more in good health. The CDR3 runs from the conserved cysteine through the conserved F or W. D genes are given only for firm matches. The size field is filled for only some rows; it gives once, few, many or a size class.

j_gene | v_gene | d_gene | abundance | CDR3aa | CDR3nt
TRBJ1-6 | TRBV20-1 | TRBD1 | few | CSATPGGNLSPLHF | TGCAGTGCTACCCCAGGGGGAAACCTTTCACCCCTCCACTTT
TRBJ2-1 | TRBV6-2/TRBV6-3 | . | many | CASSFGGAGYNEQFF | TGTGCCAGCAGTTTTGGCGGGGCGGGCTACAATGAGCAGTTCTTC
TRBJ1-2 | TRBV7-2 | TRBD1 | many | CASSSRQGPYGYTF | TGTGCCAGCAGCTCGAGACAGGGCCCCTATGGCTACACCTTC
TRBJ2-5 | TRBV20-1 | . | . | CSARDFASAAETQYF | TGCAGTGCTAGAGATTTCGCTAGCGCCGCCGAGACCCAGTACTTC
TRBJ2-5 | TRBV18 | . | few | CASSPRNGKETQYF | TGTGCCAGCTCACCAAGGAACGGAAAAGAGACCCAGTACTTC
TRBJ2-1 | TRBV28 | . | . | CASSLYLPGHLKSYNEQFF | TGTGCCAGCAGTTTATATCTCCCGGGACACCTAAAGTCCTACAATGAGCAGTTCTTC
TRBJ2-3 | TRBV7-9 | . | many | CASSLQGLSTDTQYF | TGTGCCAGCAGCTTACAGGGGCTGAGCACAGATACGCAGTATTTT
TRBJ1-2 | TRBV7-9 | TRBD1 | few | CASSAGTGDYGYTF | TGTGCCAGCAGCGCCGGGACAGGTGACTATGGCTACACCTTC
TRBJ2-5 | TRBV20-1 | TRBD2 | many | CSALRGAGPQETQYF | TGCAGTGCACTGCGGGGGGCCGGGCCCCAAGAGACCCAGTACTTC
TRBJ2-1 | TRBV9 | . | few | CASSVLGDPWTEQFF | TGTGCCAGCAGCGTACTCGGGGACCCCTGGACTGAGCAGTTCTTC